This TCR beta chain is drawn from a study of shared clonotypes between healthy human individuals. This CDR3 region has 14 residues. Germline V gene lookup returns CDR1 KGHSH and CDR2 LQKENI. The ends were cut back, 0 bases at V and 3 bases at J, with 7 bases in the middle. When replicate PCRs were run on unsorted PBMC, they used about 300 ng DNA, some 30,000 T cell genomes. The data were produced by immunoSEQ multiplex PCR, yet TCRdb's version contains in-frame clones alone and is incomplete. The repertoire has approximately 500,000 clones, approximately 79% of them found once; the top ten carry over 10%.

The sample consisted of PBMCs. The receptor's source is a middle-aged woman in good health. Some clones in this sample may be carry-over from other donors' samples. The V call is TRBV18, the J call TRBJ2-3; D unresolved. The CDR3 sequence: CASSPPVVTDTQYF. The CDR3 DNA reads TGTGCCAGCTCACCACCGGTAGTGACAGATACGCAGTATTTT.